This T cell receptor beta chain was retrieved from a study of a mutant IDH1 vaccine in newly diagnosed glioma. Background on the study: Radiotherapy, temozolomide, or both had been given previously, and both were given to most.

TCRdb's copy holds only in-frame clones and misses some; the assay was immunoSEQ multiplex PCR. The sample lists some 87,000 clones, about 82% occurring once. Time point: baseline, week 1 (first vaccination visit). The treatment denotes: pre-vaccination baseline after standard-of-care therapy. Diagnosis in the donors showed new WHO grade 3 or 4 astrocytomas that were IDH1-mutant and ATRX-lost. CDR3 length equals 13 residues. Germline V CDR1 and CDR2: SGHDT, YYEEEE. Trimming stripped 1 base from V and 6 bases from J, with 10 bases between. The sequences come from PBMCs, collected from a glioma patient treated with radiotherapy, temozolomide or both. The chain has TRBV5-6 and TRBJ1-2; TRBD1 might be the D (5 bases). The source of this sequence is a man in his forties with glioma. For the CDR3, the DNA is TGTGCCAGCAGCTTGTCGGGGGAGCATGGCTACACCTTC. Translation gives CASSLSGEHGYTF.